This TCR beta chain is drawn from a study of blood T cell repertoires in COVID-19. Study details: Sites across the United States, Italy and Spain contributed samples from acute and convalescent COVID-19. PBMCs, B-cell-depleted T cells, or T cells provided the cDNA or gDNA that made up the material.

The CDR3 totals 15 residues. The J segment lost 4 bases and the V segment lost 6 bases, leaving 11 bases of the junction unmatched. Germline V gene data show CDR1 as ENHRY and CDR2 as SYGVKD. Seattle cases were enrolled at active infection and followed longitudinally. Assay: immunoSEQ multiplex PCR; the TCRdb copy retains only in-frame clones and omits some. The data show about 180,000 clones, with over 65% seen just once and around a sixth held by the top ten. V usage is TRBV10-3 and J usage is TRBJ2-7, with 8 positions matching TRBD2. Sequenced material: peripheral blood. The receptor comes from a person between 70 and 80 years old with COVID-19, enrolled during active disease. CDR3 in amino acids: CAIRGTSGGPYEQYF. The CDR3 coding sequence is TGTGCCATCAGGGGAACCAGCGGGGGCCCTTACGAGCAGTACTTC.